Given below is one T cell receptor beta chain in context. Because the CDR3's place on the DNA is in doubt, the DNA is left out and the CDR3 is given as listed by TCRdb. The data stem from a study of neurological immune-mediated disorders. The CDR3 extends over 20 residues, inclusive of both ends. Template-switch 5'RACE cDNA synthesis added a 10-nucleotide unique molecular identifier. TCRdb reprocessed the 5' RACE reads with MiXCR, giving one entry per CDR3 protein. The sample has about 24,000 distinct CDR3 sequences, about an eighth seen once. Unsorted libraries were generated from 2 million PBMCs held at -80 degrees C.

The receptor was derived from a woman in her thirties or forties with HTLV-1-associated myelopathy (HAM/TSP). Sequencing was done on a sample of PBMCs. The chain carries TRBV21-1 and TRBJ2-3; the table assigns TRBD2, which was not confirmed against the DNA. TRBV21-1 is deemed a pseudogene. The CDR3: CASSFYICSARDATILAQYF.